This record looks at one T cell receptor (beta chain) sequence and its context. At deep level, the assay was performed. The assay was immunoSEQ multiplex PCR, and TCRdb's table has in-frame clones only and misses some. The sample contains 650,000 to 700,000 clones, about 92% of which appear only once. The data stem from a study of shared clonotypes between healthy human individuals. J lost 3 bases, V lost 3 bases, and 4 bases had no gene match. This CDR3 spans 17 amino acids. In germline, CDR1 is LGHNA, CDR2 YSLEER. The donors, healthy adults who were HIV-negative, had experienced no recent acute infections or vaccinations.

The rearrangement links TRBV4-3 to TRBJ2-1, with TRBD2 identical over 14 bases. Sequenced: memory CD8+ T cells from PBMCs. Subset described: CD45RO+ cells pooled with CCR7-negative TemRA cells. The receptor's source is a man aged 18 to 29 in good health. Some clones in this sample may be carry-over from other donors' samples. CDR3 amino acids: CASSQGLAGAFYNEQFF. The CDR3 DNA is TGCGCCAGCAGCCAGGGACTAGCGGGAGCTTTCTACAATGAGCAGTTCTTC.